This T cell receptor beta chain comes out of a study of OX40 agonist ivuxolimab in advanced cancers. Study-wide context: Ivuxolimab is a fully human IgG2 antibody that activates OX40 (CD134). Patients received intravenous ivuxolimab every 2 weeks at 0.01 to 10 mg/kg.

Sequenced by immunoSEQ multiplex PCR; TCRdb stores in-frame clones only, minus some. The sample carries 60,000 to 75,000 clones, approximately 86% recorded once. This sample comprised CD4+ or CD8+ T cells sorted from blood, obtained in a trial of the OX40 agonist ivuxolimab. The clonotype comes from an adult with an advanced solid tumor such as melanoma, head and neck, liver or kidney cancer.

CDR3 DNA: TGTGCCACCAGCAGACCCCAGCGGGGCCGCTCCTACAATGAGCAGTTCTTC. Translating gives CATSRPQRGRSYNEQFF. The V call is TRBV15, the J call TRBJ2-1; 7 bases agree with TRBD2. V gave up 2 bases and J gave up 0 bases; unmatched junction bases: 7. CDR3 length: 17 amino acids. CDR1 and CDR2 from the germline V gene are LNHNV and YYDKDF (reference sequence).